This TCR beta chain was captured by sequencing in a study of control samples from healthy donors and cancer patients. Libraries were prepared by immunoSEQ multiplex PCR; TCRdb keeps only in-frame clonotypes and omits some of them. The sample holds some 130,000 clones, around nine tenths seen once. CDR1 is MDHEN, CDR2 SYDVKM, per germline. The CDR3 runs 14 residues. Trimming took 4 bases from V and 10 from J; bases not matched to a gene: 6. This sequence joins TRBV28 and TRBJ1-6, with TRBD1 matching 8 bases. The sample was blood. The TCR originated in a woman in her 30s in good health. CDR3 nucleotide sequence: TGTGCCAGCAGTTCTACAGGGGGGAGATCACCCCTCCACTTT. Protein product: CASSSTGGRSPLHF.